These 11 T cell receptor beta chains originate from one sample sequenced in a study of blood T cell repertoires in COVID-19. This table comes from immunoSEQ multiplex PCR, and its TCRdb copy is limited to in-frame clones, with some not included. The profile shows 50,000 to 65,000 clones, approximately 86% of them singletons. Sequencing used peripheral blood. These receptors were collected from a man aged 55 to 70 with acute or convalescent COVID-19.

The chain links TRBV28 to TRBJ1-1; no clear D. V lost 3 bases and J 6 bases, leaving 20 bases between the germline ends. CDR1 is MDHEN and CDR2 is SYDVKM in the germline V gene. This CDR3 has 16 residues. CDR3 sequence reads: CASSFFIGEDFAEAFF. DNA for the CDR3: TGTGCCAGCAGTTTTTTCATCGGTGAGGATTTCGCTGAAGCTTTCTTT.

The chain couples TRBV9 to TRBJ1-3; maybe TRBD1 (5 bases). CDR1 and CDR2 from the germline V gene are SGDLS and YYNGEE. This CDR3 region has 15 residues. V lost 2 bases and J 6 bases, leaving 15 bases between the germline ends. CDR3 loop: CASSVGQAPVNTIYF. The CDR3 DNA reads TGTGCCAGCAGCGTGGGGCAGGCCCCAGTAAACACCATATATTTT.

CDR3 bases: TGTGCCAGCAGCCAGGGACTAGCCGGGGACGGGGAGCTGTTTTTT. Translating gives CASSQGLAGDGELFF. The chain couples TRBV3-1 (or the pseudogene TRBV3-2) to TRBJ2-2; TRBD2 aligns across 9 bases. Germline V lookup: CDR1 LGHDT, CDR2 YNNKEL (reference sequence). CDR3 length: 15 residues. With V trimmed by 3 bases and J by 7 bases, 6 bases remained unmatched.

The chain combines TRBV5-1 with TRBJ1-2; D not resolved. This CDR3 has 13 amino acids. Per the germline V gene, CDR1 is SGHRS and CDR2 is YFSETQ. Trimming removed 1 base at V and 4 bases at J, with 8 bases between. The CDR3 loop reads CASSLSGSYGYTF. The CDR3 nucleotides are TGCGCCAGCAGCTTGTCGGGGTCCTATGGCTACACCTTC.

The chain carries TRBV10-3 and TRBJ1-5; 8 nucleotides agree with TRBD1. With V trimmed by 10 bases and J by 5 bases, 7 bases remained unmatched. The CDR3 runs to 13 residues. The germline V gene encodes CDR1 ENHRY and CDR2 SYGVKD. This CDR3 reads CATGQGLDQPQHF. The CDR3 DNA reads as TGTGCCACCGGACAGGGCCTTGATCAGCCCCAGCATTTT.

CDR3 nucleotide sequence: TGTGCCAGCAGTCCCATCTTCGGGGACAGGGGGCTTAATCAGCCCCAGCATTTT. Residues: CASSPIFGDRGLNQPQHF. The rearrangement joins TRBV27 to TRBJ1-5; 12 nucleotides line up with TRBD1. This CDR3 contains 18 residues. Germline lookup yields CDR1 MNHEY and CDR2 SMNVEV (reference sequence). J was trimmed by 4 bases and V by 5 bases; bases with no gene match: 12.

The V call is TRBV9, the J call TRBJ1-2; D is perhaps TRBD1 (5 bases). This CDR3 region has 15 residues. The germline CDR1 and CDR2 sequences are SGDLS and YYNGEE. Between the trimmed V and J ends, which lost 0 bases and 7 bases, there was a span of 16 bases. In nucleotides, the CDR3 is TGTGCCAGCAGCGTAGGGCCCAACGTGCAGGGTGGCTACACCTTC. Protein product: CASSVGPNVQGGYTF.

This chain connects TRBV4-1 to TRBJ2-2, with D uncertain. The CDR3 runs to 18 residues. Germline V gene lookup returns CDR1 MGHRA and CDR2 YSYEKL. V lost 1 base to trimming and J lost 0 bases, with 15 bases between them. This CDR3 is CASSQGLSVSANTGELFF. Written as DNA, the CDR3 is TGCGCCAGCAGCCAAGGACTGAGCGTATCCGCGAACACCGGGGAGCTGTTTTTT.

The chain links TRBV5-1 to TRBJ2-1; D is perhaps TRBD1 (8 bases). Germline V gives CDR1 SGHRS, CDR2 YFSETQ. CDR3 size: 19 residues. The germline V and J ends were trimmed by 4 bases and 3 bases, with 26 bases remaining between them. CDR3 protein: CASSGQDREGGPHYNEQFF. In DNA form, the CDR3 reads TGCGCCAGCAGCGGACAGGACAGGGAGGGCGGGCCCCACTACAATGAGCAGTTCTTC.

This chain joins TRBV7-2 and TRBJ2-7, with D maybe TRBD2 (5 bases). V was shortened by 2 bases and J by 0 bases, with 11 bases between the two germline ends. The CDR3 is made up of 15 amino acids. Germline lookup yields CDR1 SGHTA and CDR2 FQGNSA. The CDR3 nucleotides are TGTGCCAGCAGCTTATCGGGTACTAGCTCCTACGAGCAGTACTTC. Its translation: CASSLSGTSSYEQYF.

The rearrangement uses TRBV6-5 and TRBJ1-1, with D possibly being TRBD1 (6 bases). There are 13 residues in the CDR3. Germline CDR1 is MNHEY and CDR2 is SVGAGI. The V end was cut by 5 bases, the J end by 0 bases, with 7 bases between. The CDR3 sequence is CASSTGLNTEAFF. The CDR3 region has the DNA TGTGCCAGCAGTACAGGGCTGAACACTGAAGCTTTCTTT.